The present entry profiles one TCR beta chain with its context. This sample was taken from a study of multiple sclerosis patients with progressive multifocal leukoencephalopathy. Measured with immunoSEQ multiplex PCR; TCRdb has only the in-frame clones, and not every one. The sample records 20,000 to 25,000 clones, less than 95% being singletons. CDR1 is SGHVS and CDR2 is FQNEAQ in the germline V gene. V dropped 5 bases and J dropped 6; count of bases not matched to a gene: 9. The CDR3 is made up of 15 amino acids. Time point described: around 12 months of natalizumab therapy. This chain links TRBV7-8 with TRBJ2-2; 7 nucleotides match TRBD2. The source was PBMCs, collected from a patient treated with natalizumab. The TCR comes from a man under 40 with multiple sclerosis. DNA for the CDR3: TGTGCCAGCAGCCCCCCGGGGGGTAGGGCCGGGGAGCTGTTTTTT. Its translation: CASSPPGGRAGELFF.